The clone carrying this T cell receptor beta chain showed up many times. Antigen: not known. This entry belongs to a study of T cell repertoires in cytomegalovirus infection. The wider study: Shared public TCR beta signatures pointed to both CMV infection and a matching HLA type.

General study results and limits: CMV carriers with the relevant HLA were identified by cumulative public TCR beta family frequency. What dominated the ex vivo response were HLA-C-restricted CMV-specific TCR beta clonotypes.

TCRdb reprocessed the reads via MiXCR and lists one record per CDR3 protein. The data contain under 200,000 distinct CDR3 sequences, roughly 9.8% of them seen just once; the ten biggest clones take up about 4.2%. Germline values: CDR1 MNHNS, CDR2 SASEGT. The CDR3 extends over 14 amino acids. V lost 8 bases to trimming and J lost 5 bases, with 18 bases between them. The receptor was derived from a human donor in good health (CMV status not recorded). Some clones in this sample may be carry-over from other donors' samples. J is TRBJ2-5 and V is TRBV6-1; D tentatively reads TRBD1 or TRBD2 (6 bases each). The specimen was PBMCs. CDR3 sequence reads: CASDRWGATETQYF. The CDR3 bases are TGTGCCAGCGATCGATGGGGGGCCACGGAGACCCAGTACTTC.